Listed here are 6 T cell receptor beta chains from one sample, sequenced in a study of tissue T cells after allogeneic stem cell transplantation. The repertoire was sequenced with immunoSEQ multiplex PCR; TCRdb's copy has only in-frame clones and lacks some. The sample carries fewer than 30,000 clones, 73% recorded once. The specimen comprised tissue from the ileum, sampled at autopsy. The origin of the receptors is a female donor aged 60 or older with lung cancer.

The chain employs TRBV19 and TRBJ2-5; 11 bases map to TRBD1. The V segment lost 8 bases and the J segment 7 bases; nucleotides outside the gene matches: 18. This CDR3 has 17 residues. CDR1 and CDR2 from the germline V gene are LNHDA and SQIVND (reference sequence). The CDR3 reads CASSSIRTGGASGTQYF. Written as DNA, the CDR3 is TGTGCCAGTTCTTCCATTCGGACAGGGGGCGCGTCAGGGACCCAGTACTTC.

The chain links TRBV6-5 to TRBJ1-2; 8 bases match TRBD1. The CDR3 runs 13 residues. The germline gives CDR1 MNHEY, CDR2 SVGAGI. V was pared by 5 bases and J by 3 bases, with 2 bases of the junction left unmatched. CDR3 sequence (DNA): TGTGCCAGCAGTAAGACAGGGGACTATGGCTACACCTTC. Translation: CASSKTGDYGYTF.

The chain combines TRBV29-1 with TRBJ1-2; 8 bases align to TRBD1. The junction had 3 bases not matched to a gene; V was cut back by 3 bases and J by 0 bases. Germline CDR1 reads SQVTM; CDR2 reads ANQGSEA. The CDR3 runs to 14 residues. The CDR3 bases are TGCAGCGTTGACGGCAGGGGGCCTAACTATGGCTACACCTTC. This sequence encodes CSVDGRGPNYGYTF.

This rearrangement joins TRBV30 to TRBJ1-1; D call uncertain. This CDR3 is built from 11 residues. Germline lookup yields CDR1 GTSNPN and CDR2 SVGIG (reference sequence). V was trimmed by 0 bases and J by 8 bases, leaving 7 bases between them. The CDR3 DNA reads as TGTGCCTGGAGTGTGGACCAAGAAGCTTTCTTT. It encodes CAWSVDQEAFF.

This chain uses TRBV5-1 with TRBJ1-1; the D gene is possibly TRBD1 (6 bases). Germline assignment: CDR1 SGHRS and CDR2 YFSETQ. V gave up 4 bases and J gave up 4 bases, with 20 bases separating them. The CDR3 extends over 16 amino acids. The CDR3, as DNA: TGCGCCAGCAGCGCTGACGGCAGGGGCGTGGGCACTGAAGCTTTCTTT. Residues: CASSADGRGVGTEAFF.

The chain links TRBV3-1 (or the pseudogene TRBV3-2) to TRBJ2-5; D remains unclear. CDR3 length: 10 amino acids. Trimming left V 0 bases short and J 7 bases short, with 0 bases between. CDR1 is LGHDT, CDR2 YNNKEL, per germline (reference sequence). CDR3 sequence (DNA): TGTGCCAGCAGCCAAGAGACCCAGTACTTC. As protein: CASSQETQYF.